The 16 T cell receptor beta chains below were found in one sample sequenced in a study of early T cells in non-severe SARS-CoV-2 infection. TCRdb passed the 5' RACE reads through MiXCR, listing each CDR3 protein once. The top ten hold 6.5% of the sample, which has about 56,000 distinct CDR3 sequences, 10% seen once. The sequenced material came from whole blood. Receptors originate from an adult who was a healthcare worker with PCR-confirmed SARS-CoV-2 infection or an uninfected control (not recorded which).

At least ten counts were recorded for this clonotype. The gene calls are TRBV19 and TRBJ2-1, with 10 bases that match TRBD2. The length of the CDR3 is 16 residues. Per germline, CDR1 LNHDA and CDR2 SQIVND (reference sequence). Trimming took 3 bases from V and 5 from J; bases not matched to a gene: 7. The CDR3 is CASSIRLAGMDNEQFF. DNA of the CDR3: TGTGCCAGTAGTATCAGACTAGCGGGCATGGACAATGAGCAGTTCTTC. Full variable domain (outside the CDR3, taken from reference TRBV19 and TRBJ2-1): DGGITQSPKYLFRKEGQNVTLSCEQNLNHDAMYWYRQDPGQGLRLIYYSQIVNDFQKGDIAEGYSVSREKKESFPLTVTSAQKNPTAFYLCASSIRLAGMDNEQFFGPGTRLTVL.

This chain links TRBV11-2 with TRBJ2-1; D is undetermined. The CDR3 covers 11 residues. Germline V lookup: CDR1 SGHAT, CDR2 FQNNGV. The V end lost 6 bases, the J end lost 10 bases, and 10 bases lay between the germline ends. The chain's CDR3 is CASSIMGEQFF. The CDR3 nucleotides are TGTGCCAGCAGTATTATGGGCGAGCAGTTCTTC.

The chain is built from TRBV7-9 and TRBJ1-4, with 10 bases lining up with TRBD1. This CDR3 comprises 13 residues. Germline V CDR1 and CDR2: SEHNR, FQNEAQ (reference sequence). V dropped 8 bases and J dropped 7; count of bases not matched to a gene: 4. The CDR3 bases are TGTGCCAGCCGGAGACAGGGGGCTGAAAAACTGTTTTTT. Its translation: CASRRQGAEKLFF. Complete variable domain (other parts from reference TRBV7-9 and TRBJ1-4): DTGVSQNPRHKITKRGQNVTFRCDPISEHNRLYWYRQTLGQGPEFLTYFQNEAQLEKSRLLSDRFSAERPKGSFSTLEIQRTEQGDSAMYLCASRRQGAEKLFFGSGTQLSVL.

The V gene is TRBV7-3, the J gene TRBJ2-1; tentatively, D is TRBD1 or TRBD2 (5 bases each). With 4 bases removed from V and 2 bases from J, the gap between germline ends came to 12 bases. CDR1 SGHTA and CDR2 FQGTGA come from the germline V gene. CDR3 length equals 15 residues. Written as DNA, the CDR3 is TGTGCCAGCAGCTCAGGGACCGCGACCTACAATGAGCAGTTCTTC. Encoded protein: CASSSGTATYNEQFF.

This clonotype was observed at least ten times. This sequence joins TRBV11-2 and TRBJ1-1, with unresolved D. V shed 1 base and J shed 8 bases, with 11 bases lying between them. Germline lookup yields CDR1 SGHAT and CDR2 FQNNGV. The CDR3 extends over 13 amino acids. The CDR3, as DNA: TGTGCCAGCAGCTTAGTTGGCGGCAGAGAAGCTTTCTTT. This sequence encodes CASSLVGGREAFF.

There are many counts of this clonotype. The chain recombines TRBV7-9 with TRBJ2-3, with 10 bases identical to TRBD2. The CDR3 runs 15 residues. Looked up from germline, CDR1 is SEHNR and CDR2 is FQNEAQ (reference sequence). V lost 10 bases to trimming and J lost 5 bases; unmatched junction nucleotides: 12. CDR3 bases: TGTGCCATCGACCCAGCGGGAGGGCCCGGAGATACGCAGTATTTT. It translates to CAIDPAGGPGDTQYF.

CDR3 coding DNA: TGCAGCGCACCTCCGCGGAGCCACCAAGAGACCCAGTACTTC. Protein sequence: CSAPPRSHQETQYF. This chain uses TRBV29-1 with TRBJ2-5; the D is unclear. From germline, CDR1 is SQVTM and CDR2 ANQGSEA. The ends were cut back, 7 bases at V and 0 bases at J, with 15 bases in the middle. The CDR3 contains 14 residues.

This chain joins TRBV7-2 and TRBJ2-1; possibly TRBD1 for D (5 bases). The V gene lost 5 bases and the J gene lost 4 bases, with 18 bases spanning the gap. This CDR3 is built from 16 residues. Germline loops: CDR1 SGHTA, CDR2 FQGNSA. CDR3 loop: CASSPRTSSLYNEQFF. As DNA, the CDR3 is TGTGCCAGCAGCCCCAGGACAAGTTCCCTATACAATGAGCAGTTCTTC. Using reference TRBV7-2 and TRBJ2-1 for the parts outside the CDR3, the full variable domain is GAGVSQSPSNKVTEKGKDVELRCDPISGHTALYWYRQSLGQGLEFLIYFQGNSAPDKSGLPSDRFSAERTGGSVSTLTIQRTQQEDSAVYLCASSPRTSSLYNEQFFGPGTRLTVL.

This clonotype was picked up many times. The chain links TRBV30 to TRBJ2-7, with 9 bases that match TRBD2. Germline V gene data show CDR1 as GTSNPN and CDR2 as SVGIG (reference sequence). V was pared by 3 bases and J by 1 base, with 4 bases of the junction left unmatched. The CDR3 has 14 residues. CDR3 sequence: CAWRGREGSYEQYF. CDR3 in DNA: TGTGCCTGGAGAGGGCGGGAGGGTTCCTACGAGCAGTACTTC.

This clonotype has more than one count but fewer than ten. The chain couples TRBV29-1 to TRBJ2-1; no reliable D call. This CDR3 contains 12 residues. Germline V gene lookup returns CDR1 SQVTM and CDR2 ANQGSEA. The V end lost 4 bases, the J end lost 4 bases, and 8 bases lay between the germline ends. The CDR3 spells CSVGQNYNEQFF. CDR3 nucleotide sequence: TGCAGCGTTGGCCAGAATTACAATGAGCAGTTCTTC.

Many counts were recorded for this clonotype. CDR3 residues: CASSYSMDSNGYTF. The CDR3 DNA sequence: TGTGCCAGCAGTTACTCAATGGACTCCAATGGCTACACCTTC. The rearrangement uses TRBV6-5 and TRBJ1-2; D gene ambiguous. Germline V lookup: CDR1 MNHEY, CDR2 SVGAGI. The CDR3 loop spans 14 amino acids. Trimming took 0 bases from V and 6 from J, leaving 11 bases between them.

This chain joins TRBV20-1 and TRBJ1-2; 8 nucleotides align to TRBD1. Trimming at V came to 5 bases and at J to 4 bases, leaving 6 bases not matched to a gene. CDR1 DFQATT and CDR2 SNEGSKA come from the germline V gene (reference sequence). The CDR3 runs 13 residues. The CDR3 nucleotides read TGCAGTGCTTCAGGGGGCGGTAGCTATGGCTACACCTTC. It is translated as CSASGGGSYGYTF.

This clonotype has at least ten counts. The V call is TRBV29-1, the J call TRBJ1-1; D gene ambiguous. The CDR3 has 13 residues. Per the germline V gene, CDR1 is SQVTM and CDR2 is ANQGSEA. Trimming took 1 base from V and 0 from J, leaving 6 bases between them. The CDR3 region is CSVEGMLNTEAFF. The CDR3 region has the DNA TGCAGCGTTGAAGGGATGTTGAACACTGAAGCTTTCTTT.

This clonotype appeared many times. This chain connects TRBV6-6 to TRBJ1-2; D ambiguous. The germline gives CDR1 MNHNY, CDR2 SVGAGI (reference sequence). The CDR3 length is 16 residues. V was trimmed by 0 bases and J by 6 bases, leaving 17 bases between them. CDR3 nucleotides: TGTGCCAGCAGTTACTCGAGAGGTGGAGAGGCCAATGGCTACACCTTC. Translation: CASSYSRGGEANGYTF.

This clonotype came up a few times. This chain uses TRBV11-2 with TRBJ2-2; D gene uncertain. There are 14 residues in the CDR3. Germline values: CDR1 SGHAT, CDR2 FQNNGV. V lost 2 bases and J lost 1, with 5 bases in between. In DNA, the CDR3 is TGTGCCAGCAGCTTAATGGGGAACACCGGGGAGCTGTTTTTT. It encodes CASSLMGNTGELFF.

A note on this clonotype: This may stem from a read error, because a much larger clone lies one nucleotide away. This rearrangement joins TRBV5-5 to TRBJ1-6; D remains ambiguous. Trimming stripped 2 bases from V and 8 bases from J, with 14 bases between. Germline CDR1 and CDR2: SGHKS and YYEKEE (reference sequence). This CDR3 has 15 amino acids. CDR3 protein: CASSFSRSSDSPLHF. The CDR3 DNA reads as TGTGCCAGCAGCTTTTCCCGGAGTAGTGATTCACCCCTCCACTTT.